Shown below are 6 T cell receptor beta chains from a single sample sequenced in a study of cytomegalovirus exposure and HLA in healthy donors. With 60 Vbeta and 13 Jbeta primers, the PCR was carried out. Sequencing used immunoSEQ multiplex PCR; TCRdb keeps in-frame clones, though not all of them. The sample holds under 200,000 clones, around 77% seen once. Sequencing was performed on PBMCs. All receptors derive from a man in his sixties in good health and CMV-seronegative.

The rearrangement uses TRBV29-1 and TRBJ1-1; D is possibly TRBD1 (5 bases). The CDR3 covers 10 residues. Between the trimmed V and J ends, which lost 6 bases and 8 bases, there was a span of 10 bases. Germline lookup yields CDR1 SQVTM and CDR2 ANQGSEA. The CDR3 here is CSVQRQEAFF. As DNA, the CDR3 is TGCAGCGTCCAAAGACAGGAAGCTTTCTTT.

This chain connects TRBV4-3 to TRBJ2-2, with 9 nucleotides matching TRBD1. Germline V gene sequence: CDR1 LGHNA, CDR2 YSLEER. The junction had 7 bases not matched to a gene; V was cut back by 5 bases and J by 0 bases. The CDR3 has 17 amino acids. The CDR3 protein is CASSSPGQGTNTGELFF. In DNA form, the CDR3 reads TGCGCCAGCAGCTCCCCAGGACAGGGGACGAACACCGGGGAGCTGTTTTTT.

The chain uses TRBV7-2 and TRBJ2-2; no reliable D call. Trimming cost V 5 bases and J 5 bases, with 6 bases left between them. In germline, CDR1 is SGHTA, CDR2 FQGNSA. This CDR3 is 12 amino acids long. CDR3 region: CASSPVTGELFF. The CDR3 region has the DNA TGTGCCAGCAGCCCCGTGACCGGGGAGCTGTTTTTT.

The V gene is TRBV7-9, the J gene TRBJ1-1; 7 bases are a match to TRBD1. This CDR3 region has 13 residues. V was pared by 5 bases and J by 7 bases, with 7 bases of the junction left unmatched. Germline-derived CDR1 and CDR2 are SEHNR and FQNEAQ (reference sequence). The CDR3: CASSPTGAREAFF. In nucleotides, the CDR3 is TGTGCCAGCAGCCCTACAGGGGCCCGTGAAGCTTTCTTT.

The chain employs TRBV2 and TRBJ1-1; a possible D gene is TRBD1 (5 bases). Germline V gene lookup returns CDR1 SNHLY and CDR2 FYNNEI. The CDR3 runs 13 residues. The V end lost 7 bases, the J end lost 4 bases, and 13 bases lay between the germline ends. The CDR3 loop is CASTILGGTEAFF. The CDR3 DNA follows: TGTGCCAGCACTATTCTGGGGGGCACTGAAGCTTTCTTT.

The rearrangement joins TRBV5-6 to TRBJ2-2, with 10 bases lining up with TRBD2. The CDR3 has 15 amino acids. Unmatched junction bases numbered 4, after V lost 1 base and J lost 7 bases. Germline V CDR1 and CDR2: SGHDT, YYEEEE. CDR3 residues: CASSLLAGVGGELFF. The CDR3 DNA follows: TGTGCCAGCAGCTTGCTAGCGGGAGTCGGCGGGGAGCTGTTTTTT. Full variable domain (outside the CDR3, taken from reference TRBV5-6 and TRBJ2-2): DAGVTQSPTHLIKTRGQQVTLRCSPKSGHDTVSWYQQALGQGPQFIFQYYEEEERQRGNFPDRFSGHQFPNYSSELNVNALLLGDSALYLCASSLLAGVGGELFFGEGSRLTVL.